The 29 T cell receptor beta chains below were found in one sample sequenced in a study of T-cell memory formation after mild COVID-19 (dated by TCRdb to the early 2020s). Library preparation used 5' RACE. The sample was run on an Illumina NovaSeq 6000. TCRdb applied fastp at Q25 and MiXCR to the public reads, then kept only in-frame beta chains. One record per CDR3 amino acid sequence lists the most common genes and DNA. The sample table lists 500,000 to 600,000 distinct CDR3 sequences, roughly 17% of them with a count of one. Clones ranked in the top ten supply around 12% of the sample. Sample: PBMCs or a T cell subset sorted from them (not recorded which). The receptors here all came from an adult woman who had mild COVID-19 (a few samples of this study predate the infection). The sample titles of this study are shuffled in the database, so cell type and time point are left out; the donor was told from shared clones.

The V and J genes are TRBV7-2 and TRBJ2-2; D possibly corresponds to TRBD1 (6 bases). The CDR3 is 15 amino acids. CDR1 and CDR2 from the germline V gene are SGHTA and FQGNSA. The V end was cut by 7 bases, the J end by 1 base, with 13 bases between. The CDR3 loop reads CASITPGQNTGELFF. CDR3 coding DNA: TGTGCCAGCATCACTCCGGGACAGAACACCGGGGAGCTGTTTTTT.

In its sample, this clonotype was seen a few times. The V and J genes are TRBV5-1 and TRBJ2-6, with 8 bases that match TRBD2. With 7 bases clipped from V and 0 bases from J, the junction kept 3 bases outside the gene matches. Germline CDR1 is SGHRS and CDR2 is YFSETQ. CDR3 size: 15 residues. The CDR3 reads CASAGGRSGANVLTF. The DNA of the CDR3 is TGCGCCAGCGCGGGGGGCCGCTCTGGGGCCAACGTCCTGACTTTC. Filled out from reference TRBV5-1 and TRBJ2-6, the complete variable domain reads KAGVTQTPRYLIKTRGQQVTLSCSPISGHRSVSWYQQTPGQGLQFLFEYFSETQRNKGNFPGRFSGRQFSNSRSEMNVSTLELGDSALYLCASAGGRSGANVLTFGAGSRLTVL.

This clonotype was observed a handful of times. This chain links TRBV10-2 with TRBJ2-5; D gene uncertain. V was trimmed by 4 bases and J by 3 bases, leaving 6 bases between them. This CDR3 is built from 12 residues. Per the germline V gene, CDR1 is WSHSY and CDR2 is SAAADI. The CDR3 coding sequence is TGCGCCAGCAGTGCTTCTGAAGAGACCCAGTACTTC. Encoded protein: CASSASEETQYF.

The rearrangement joins TRBV2 to TRBJ2-2; D possibly matches TRBD1 or TRBD2 (5 bases each). The CDR3 extends over 17 amino acids. The V and J ends lost 6 bases and 8 bases respectively, with 25 bases between them. Germline CDR1 is SNHLY and CDR2 is FYNNEI. The CDR3 region is CASSITPVGATRGELFF. The CDR3 nucleotides read TGTGCCAGCAGCATCACCCCCGTCGGGGCTACTCGAGGGGAGCTGTTTTTT.

The chain is built from TRBV6-5 and TRBJ2-1, with D unresolved. The V gene lost 1 base and the J gene lost 0 bases, with 4 bases spanning the gap. CDR1 MNHEY and CDR2 SVGAGI come from the germline V gene. The CDR3 is made up of 14 amino acids. CDR3 sequence reads: CASSYLYSYNEQFF. The CDR3 coding sequence is TGTGCCAGCAGTTACTTATACTCCTACAATGAGCAGTTCTTC.

V usage is TRBV12-3 or TRBV12-4 and J usage is TRBJ2-1; 9 nucleotides line up with TRBD2. This CDR3 contains 18 residues. The ends lost 6 bases at V and 3 bases at J; junction bases unmatched: 15. The CDR3 nucleotides read TGTGCCAGCAGCCACTACACTAGGGCTAGCGGGGACTACAATGAGCAGTTCTTC. This gives the protein CASSHYTRASGDYNEQFF.

This clonotype was seen only a few times. The chain combines TRBV5-1 with TRBJ1-1; possibly TRBD1 for D (6 bases). The CDR3 is 14 amino acids. Germline V lookup: CDR1 SGHRS, CDR2 YFSETQ. V gave up 7 bases and J gave up 3 bases, with 16 bases separating them. The CDR3: CASGDRPWDTEAFF. The CDR3 region has the DNA TGCGCCAGCGGTGACAGGCCCTGGGACACTGAAGCTTTCTTT.

The V and J genes are TRBV6-1 and TRBJ1-1; no firm D call. In germline, CDR1 is MNHNS, CDR2 SASEGT. V dropped 1 base and J dropped 10 bases, with 10 bases sitting between them. This CDR3 region has 12 residues. CDR3 sequence reads: CASSEEVGTAFF. The CDR3 nucleotides read TGTGCCAGCAGTGAAGAAGTGGGTACAGCTTTCTTT.

This clonotype was counted ten times or more. V usage is TRBV4-1 and J usage is TRBJ1-2, with 8 bases that match TRBD1. The CDR3 runs to 15 residues. The V gene end was trimmed by 0 bases and the J gene end by 6 bases; junction bases not matched to a gene: 6. Germline CDR1 is MGHRA and CDR2 is YSYEKL. CDR3 amino acids: CASSQDMTGVNGYTF. The CDR3 DNA reads TGCGCCAGCAGCCAAGATATGACAGGGGTAAATGGCTACACCTTC.

V gene TRBV12-3 or TRBV12-4 combines with J gene TRBJ2-1, with 7 bases identical to TRBD1. Losses at the gene ends were 2 bases for V and 6 bases for J; bases not matched to a gene: 4. CDR3 length: 14 amino acids. The CDR3 nucleotides read TGTGCCAGCAGTTTACAGGGGGTGGGCAATGAGCAGTTCTTC. Translation: CASSLQGVGNEQFF.

The chain carries TRBV2 and TRBJ2-3; the D gene is possibly TRBD2 (6 bases). V lost 3 bases, J lost 5 bases, and 15 bases lay in between. The length of the CDR3 is 15 residues. From germline, CDR1 is SNHLY and CDR2 FYNNEI. The CDR3 is CASSDAGFLGDTQYF. CDR3 coding DNA: TGTGCCAGCAGTGATGCGGGGTTTTTAGGAGATACGCAGTATTTT. The whole variable domain, filled in from reference TRBV2 and TRBJ2-3, reads EPEVTQTPSHQVTQMGQEVILRCVPISNHLYFYWYRQILGQKVEFLVSFYNNEISEKSEIFDDQFSVERPDGSNFTLKIRSTKLEDSAMYFCASSDAGFLGDTQYFGPGTRLTVL.

This clonotype was picked up a small number of times. The rearrangement uses TRBV4-2 and TRBJ2-7; D perhaps matches TRBD1 (5 bases). Trimming took off 1 base at V and 1 base at J, with 11 bases between the two ends. The CDR3 covers 15 residues. The germline V gene encodes CDR1 LGHNA and CDR2 YNFKEQ. DNA for the CDR3: TGTGCCAGCAGCCAAGGTCCCAGGGAATCCTACGAGCAGTACTTC. Translation: CASSQGPRESYEQYF.

CDR3 sequence: CSAGQGYTEAFF. CDR3 nucleotides: TGCAGTGCAGGACAGGGCTACACTGAAGCTTTCTTT. The chain has TRBV20-1 and TRBJ1-1; TRBD1 aligns across 8 bases. Losses at the gene ends were 6 bases for V and 3 bases for J; bases not matched to a gene: 3. The length of the CDR3 is 12 residues. Germline values: CDR1 DFQATT, CDR2 SNEGSKA (reference sequence).

This clonotype has a handful of counts. The CDR3 nucleotides read TGTGCCAGCACCCTTTCGGAGGCTGTCCAAGAGACCCAGTACTTC. Translating it yields CASTLSEAVQETQYF. This chain links TRBV7-9 with TRBJ2-5; possibly TRBD2 for D (5 bases). The CDR3 totals 15 residues. Germline CDR1 SEHNR, CDR2 FQNEAQ (reference sequence). V was cut by 7 bases and J by 1 base, with 16 bases left in between.

This chain's CDR3 is CASNRGDRLNQPQHF. The CDR3 coding sequence is TGTGCCAGTAATCGGGGCGACAGACTCAATCAGCCCCAGCATTTT. The chain uses TRBV19 and TRBJ1-5; a possible D gene is TRBD1 (5 bases). Trimming removed 7 bases at V and 3 bases at J, with 16 bases between. The CDR3 sequence is 15 residues long. The germline V gene encodes CDR1 LNHDA and CDR2 SQIVND (reference sequence).

In its sample, this clonotype was seen a few times. This chain joins TRBV2 and TRBJ2-5; D is ambiguous. The CDR3 is 10 residues long. Trimming left V 8 bases short and J 3 bases short, with 4 bases between. Germline loops: CDR1 SNHLY, CDR2 FYNNEI. The CDR3 bases are TGTGCCAGCCTAGAAGAGACCCAGTACTTC. Translating it yields CASLEETQYF.

The table lists this clonotype with many counts. J is TRBJ2-1 and V is TRBV7-2, with 9 bases lining up with TRBD2. Germline values: CDR1 SGHTA, CDR2 FQGNSA. The CDR3 is 15 residues long. V gave up 5 bases and J gave up 6 bases; unmatched junction bases: 8. For the CDR3, the DNA is TGTGCCAGCAGCCGAGGACTAGCGCCGGGCAATGAGCAGTTCTTC. Translation gives CASSRGLAPGNEQFF.

This clonotype was counted ten times or more. The V gene is TRBV11-2, the J gene TRBJ2-7; D is possibly TRBD1 or TRBD2 (5 bases each). V gave up 2 bases and J gave up 4 bases, with 18 bases separating them. In germline, CDR1 is SGHAT, CDR2 FQNNGV. CDR3 length equals 16 residues. The CDR3 region is CASSLRPGTEVYEQYF. CDR3 coding DNA: TGTGCCAGCAGCTTACGGCCCGGGACGGAGGTTTACGAGCAGTACTTC.

The V call is TRBV29-1, the J call TRBJ2-5; D is unclear. Germline V gives CDR1 SQVTM, CDR2 ANQGSEA. There are 13 residues in the CDR3. Trimming took 8 bases from V and 2 from J, leaving 15 bases between them. Here the CDR3 reads CSSSGTSQETQYF. The CDR3 bases are TGCAGCTCCTCCGGCACTTCTCAAGAGACCCAGTACTTC.

V is TRBV14 and J is TRBJ2-1, with TRBD1 matching 9 bases. The ends lost 0 bases at V and 8 bases at J; junction bases unmatched: 5. This CDR3 has 15 amino acids. From germline, CDR1 is SGHDN and CDR2 FVKESK. CDR3 sequence (DNA): TGTGCCAGCAGCCAAGAGAGACAGGGGGTCGATGAGCAGTTCTTC. The encoded protein is CASSQERQGVDEQFF.

This chain connects TRBV5-1 to TRBJ2-6; D gene ambiguous. Trimming cost V 9 bases and J 1 base, with 17 bases left between them. This CDR3 comprises 16 residues. CDR1 and CDR2 from the germline V gene are SGHRS and YFSETQ. The CDR3 spells CATPDLAGSGANVLTF. The DNA for the CDR3 is TGCGCCACCCCCGACCTTGCAGGATCTGGGGCCAACGTCCTGACTTTC. Based on the CDR3 plus reference TRBV5-1 and TRBJ2-6, the full variable domain is KAGVTQTPRYLIKTRGQQVTLSCSPISGHRSVSWYQQTPGQGLQFLFEYFSETQRNKGNFPGRFSGRQFSNSRSEMNVSTLELGDSALYLCATPDLAGSGANVLTFGAGSRLTVL.

This clonotype was seen ten or more times. This chain connects TRBV18 to TRBJ2-5; weak D call: TRBD2 (6 bases). Germline CDR1 KGHSH, CDR2 LQKENI. This CDR3 is 15 amino acids long. Deletions cut 3 bases from V and 2 bases from J, with 13 bases between. The CDR3 protein is CASSPRLAWQETQYF. The CDR3 DNA reads TGTGCCAGCTCACCCAGGCTAGCGTGGCAAGAGACCCAGTACTTC.

The chain recombines TRBV5-4 with TRBJ2-1; 7 bases are a match to TRBD2. The CDR3 is 16 residues long. CDR1 and CDR2 from the germline V gene are SGHNT and YYREEE (reference sequence). V was clipped by 0 bases and J by 3 bases; unmatched bases: 6. The CDR3 DNA sequence: TGTGCCAGCAGCTTGGAACTAGCGCGGAACTACAATGAGCAGTTCTTC. Translated: CASSLELARNYNEQFF.

The chain couples TRBV4-1 to TRBJ2-1; D may correspond to TRBD1 or TRBD2 (6 bases each). V lost 6 bases to trimming and J lost 0 bases, with 15 bases between them. Per germline, CDR1 MGHRA and CDR2 YSYEKL. The CDR3 covers 16 residues. The CDR3 DNA reads as TGCGCCAGCAGACCCCGGAGGGGGAGCTCCTACAATGAGCAGTTCTTC. Its protein product is CASRPRRGSSYNEQFF.

This sequence joins TRBV27 and TRBJ2-5; the match to TRBD2 covers 12 bases. Germline loops: CDR1 MNHEY, CDR2 SMNVEV (reference sequence). V gave up 2 bases and J gave up 6 bases; unmatched junction bases: 7. The CDR3 has 16 residues. The CDR3 loop is CASSLRLTSGGQTQYF. The CDR3, as DNA: TGTGCCAGCAGTTTAAGGCTCACTAGCGGGGGGCAGACCCAGTACTTC.

This chain uses TRBV18 with TRBJ1-5; 7 bases fit TRBD1. The CDR3 has 16 residues. Looked up from germline, CDR1 is KGHSH and CDR2 is LQKENI. J gave up 7 bases and V 6 bases, and 15 bases lay outside the gene matches. The CDR3 protein is CASSLDRAVGGQPQHF. The CDR3 DNA is TGTGCCAGCTCTCTCGACAGGGCTGTCGGAGGGCAGCCCCAGCATTTT.

This clonotype has only a few counts. V and J are TRBV5-4 and TRBJ2-2; maybe TRBD2 (5 bases). The germline V gene has CDR1 SGHNT and CDR2 YYREEE (reference sequence). This CDR3 has 17 amino acids. Trimming took 4 bases from V and 1 from J, leaving 17 bases between them. CDR3 in amino acids: CASSPWTGQMNTGELFF. DNA of the CDR3: TGTGCCAGCAGCCCCTGGACTGGGCAGATGAACACCGGGGAGCTGTTTTTT.

The chain couples TRBV9 to TRBJ1-1, with 7 bases aligning to TRBD1. The CDR3 has 15 residues. Germline trimming cut 0 bases from V and 7 bases from J; bases unmatched to any gene: 9. Germline loops: CDR1 SGDLS, CDR2 YYNGEE. The CDR3: CASSVEVQGEGEAFF. The CDR3 DNA is TGTGCCAGCAGCGTAGAGGTGCAGGGGGAGGGTGAAGCTTTCTTT.

This clonotype has just a few counts. The chain recombines TRBV24-1 with TRBJ1-1; 7 positions agree with TRBD1. Trimming cost V 7 bases and J 1 base; bases outside gene matches: 2. Germline values: CDR1 KGHDR, CDR2 SFDVKD. CDR3 length: 13 amino acids. The CDR3 sequence: CATRGTENTEAFF. CDR3 DNA: TGTGCCACCAGGGGGACAGAGAACACTGAAGCTTTCTTT.